The clone carrying this T cell receptor (beta chain) came up a few times. As yet, its antigen is unknown. The record originates from a study of T cell repertoires in cytomegalovirus infection. Study information: Matching HLA type and CMV infection were both indicated by public TCR beta signatures.

TCRdb redid the calling of the reads with MiXCR, one entry per CDR3 protein. The sample gives some 390,000 distinct CDR3 sequences, over 15% of which show up once; under 9% is in the top ten. Whole-study results and caveats: CMV carriers with the relevant HLA were identified by cumulative public TCR beta family frequency. Clonotype analysis showed dominance of the ex vivo response by HLA-C-restricted CMV-specific TCR beta clonotypes.

CDR3 size: 14 residues. Trimming cost V 6 bases and J 5 bases, with 16 bases left between them. CDR1 is LNHDA, CDR2 SQIVND, per germline (reference sequence). The chain is built from TRBV19 and TRBJ2-5; D gene unclear. The TCR originated in a human donor in good health (CMV status not recorded). Some clones in this sample may be carry-over from other donors' samples. Sequencing input: PBMCs. CDR3 loop: CASRSGGSSETQYF. CDR3 nucleotide sequence: TGTGCCAGTAGATCTGGTGGTAGCTCGGAGACCCAGTACTTC.